This T cell receptor beta chain came from a study of T cell repertoires in cytomegalovirus infection. Regarding the study as a whole: CMV-specific TCR beta clonotypes restricted by HLA-C dominated the ex vivo response.

V dropped 1 base and J dropped 2 bases, with 17 bases sitting between them. This CDR3 is 17 amino acids long. The germline gives CDR1 SGHAT, CDR2 FQNNGV. TCRdb re-called the reads through MiXCR, storing one row per CDR3 protein. The profile shows roughly 730,000 distinct CDR3 sequences, roughly a third of them singletons. A remark on this clonotype: Its antigen is unknown.

Sequenced here: cultured PBMCs, sampled from culture after CMV antigen stimulation. The clonotype comes from a human donor in good health (CMV status not recorded). Some clones in this sample may be carry-over from other donors' samples. The chain uses TRBV11-2 and TRBJ2-5, with D maybe TRBD1 (6 bases). CDR3 sequence reads: CASSLGRTGHLQETQYF. In nucleotides, the CDR3 is TGTGCCAGCAGCTTAGGCCGCACGGGACACCTACAAGAGACCCAGTACTTC.